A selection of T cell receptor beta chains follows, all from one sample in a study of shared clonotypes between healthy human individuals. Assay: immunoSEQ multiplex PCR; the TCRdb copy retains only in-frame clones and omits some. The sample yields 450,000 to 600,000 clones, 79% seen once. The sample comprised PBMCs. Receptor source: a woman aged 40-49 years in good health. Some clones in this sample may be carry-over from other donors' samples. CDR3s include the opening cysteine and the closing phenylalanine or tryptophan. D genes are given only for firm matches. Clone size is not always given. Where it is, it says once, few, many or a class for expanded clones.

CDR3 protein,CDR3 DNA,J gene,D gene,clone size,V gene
CSVARDIATDTQYF,TGCAGCGTAGCCCGGGACATTGCGACAGATACGCAGTATTTT,TRBJ2-3,-,once,TRBV29-1
CASSLAGGRTGELFF,TGTGCCAGCAGTTTGGCGGGGGGGCGCACCGGGGAGCTGTTTTTT,TRBJ2-2,TRBD2,-,TRBV28
CASSSPGGPQHF,TGTGCCAGCAGTTCCCCAGGTGGGCCCCAGCATTTT,TRBJ1-5,-,few,TRBV27
CASSLQGAGIQYF,TGCGCCAGCAGCCTACAGGGGGCCGGTATTCAGTACTTC,TRBJ2-4,TRBD1,-,TRBV5-1
CASTITGNTEAFF,TGTGCCAGCACCATAACAGGGAACACTGAAGCTTTCTTT,TRBJ1-1,-,-,TRBV28
CASSQPTSRETQYF,TGCGCCAGCAGCCAACCGACTAGCAGAGAGACCCAGTACTTC,TRBJ2-5,TRBD2,few,TRBV4-1
CASSLGRYEQYF,TGTGCCAGCAGCTTGGGAAGGTACGAGCAGTACTTC,TRBJ2-7,-,-,TRBV5-4
CSVAGTGADTQYF,TGCAGCGTTGCCGGGACAGGGGCAGATACGCAGTATTTT,TRBJ2-3,TRBD1,-,TRBV29-1
CASSYAGRGSSEAFF,TGTGCCAGCAGTTACGCGGGACGGGGTTCATCTGAAGCTTTCTTT,TRBJ1-1,-,many,TRBV6-5
CASSARVTGITEAFF,TGTGCCAGCAGCGCCCGCGTCACAGGAATCACTGAAGCTTTCTTT,TRBJ1-1,-,few,TRBV9
CASSVSGHGELFF,TGTGCCAGCAGTGTTAGCGGGCACGGGGAGCTGTTTTTT,TRBJ2-2,TRBD2,-,TRBV2
CAISNPGLNEQFF,TGTGCCATCAGTAACCCGGGACTCAATGAGCAGTTCTTC,TRBJ2-1,-,-,TRBV10-3
CAGKSLGTAKNIQYF,TGCGCCGGCAAATCCTTGGGGACAGCCAAAAACATTCAGTACTTC,TRBJ2-4,-,-,TRBV4-1
CASSREFSGAGTDTQYF,TGTGCCAGCAGCCGAGAATTTAGCGGGGCGGGCACAGATACGCAGTATTTT,TRBJ2-3,TRBD2,-,TRBV7-2
CASSLQRTGGRGDTQYF,TGTGCCAGCAGTTTACAACGGACTGGGGGGCGGGGAGATACGCAGTATTTT,TRBJ2-3,-,-,TRBV27
CANRPPPGQGILNYGYTF,TGTGCCAACAGACCACCCCCGGGACAGGGCATACTAAACTATGGCTACACCTTC,TRBJ1-2,TRBD1,-,TRBV28
CASSYGGQGSGGELFF,TGTGCCAGCAGTTACGGGGGACAGGGTAGCGGCGGGGAGCTGTTTTTT,TRBJ2-2,TRBD1,once,TRBV6-6